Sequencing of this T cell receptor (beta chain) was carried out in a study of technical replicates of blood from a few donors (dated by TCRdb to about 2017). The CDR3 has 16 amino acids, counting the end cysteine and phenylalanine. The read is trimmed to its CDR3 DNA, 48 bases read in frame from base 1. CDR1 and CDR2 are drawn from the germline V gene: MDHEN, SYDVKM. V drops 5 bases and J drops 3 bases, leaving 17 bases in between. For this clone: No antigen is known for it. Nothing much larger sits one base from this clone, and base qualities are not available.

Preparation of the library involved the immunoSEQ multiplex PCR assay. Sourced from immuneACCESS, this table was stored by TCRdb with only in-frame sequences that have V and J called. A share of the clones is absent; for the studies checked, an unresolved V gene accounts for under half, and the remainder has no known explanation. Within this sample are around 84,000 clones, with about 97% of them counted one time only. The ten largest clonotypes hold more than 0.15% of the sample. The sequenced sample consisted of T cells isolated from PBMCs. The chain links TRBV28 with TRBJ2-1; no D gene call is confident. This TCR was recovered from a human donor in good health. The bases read TGTGCCAGCAGTCCTCGGGTGGGTCCGGTCTACAATGAGCAGTTCTTC. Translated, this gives CASSPRVGPVYNEQFF. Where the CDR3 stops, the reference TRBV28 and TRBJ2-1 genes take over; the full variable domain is DVKVTQSSRYLVKRTGEKVFLECVQDMDHENMFWYRQDPGLGLRLIYFSYDVKMKEKGDIPEGYSVSREKKERFSLILESASTNQTSMYLCASSPRVGPVYNEQFFGPGTRLTVL.